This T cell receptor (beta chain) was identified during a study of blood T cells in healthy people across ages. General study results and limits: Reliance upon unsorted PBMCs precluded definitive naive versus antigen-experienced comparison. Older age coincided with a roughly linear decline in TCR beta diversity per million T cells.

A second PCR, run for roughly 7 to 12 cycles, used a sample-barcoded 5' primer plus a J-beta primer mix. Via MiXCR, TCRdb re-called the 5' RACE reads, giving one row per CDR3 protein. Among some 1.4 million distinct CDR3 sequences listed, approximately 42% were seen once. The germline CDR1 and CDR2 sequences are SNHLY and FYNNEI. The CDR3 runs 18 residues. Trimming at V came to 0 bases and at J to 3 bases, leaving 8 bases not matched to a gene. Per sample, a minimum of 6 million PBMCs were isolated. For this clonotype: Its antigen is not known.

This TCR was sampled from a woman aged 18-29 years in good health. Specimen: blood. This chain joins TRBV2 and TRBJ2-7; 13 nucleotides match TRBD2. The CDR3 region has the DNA TGTGCCAGCAGTGAAGCGGGGACTAGCGGGGCGGGGAACTACGAGCAGTACTTC. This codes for CASSEAGTSGAGNYEQYF.